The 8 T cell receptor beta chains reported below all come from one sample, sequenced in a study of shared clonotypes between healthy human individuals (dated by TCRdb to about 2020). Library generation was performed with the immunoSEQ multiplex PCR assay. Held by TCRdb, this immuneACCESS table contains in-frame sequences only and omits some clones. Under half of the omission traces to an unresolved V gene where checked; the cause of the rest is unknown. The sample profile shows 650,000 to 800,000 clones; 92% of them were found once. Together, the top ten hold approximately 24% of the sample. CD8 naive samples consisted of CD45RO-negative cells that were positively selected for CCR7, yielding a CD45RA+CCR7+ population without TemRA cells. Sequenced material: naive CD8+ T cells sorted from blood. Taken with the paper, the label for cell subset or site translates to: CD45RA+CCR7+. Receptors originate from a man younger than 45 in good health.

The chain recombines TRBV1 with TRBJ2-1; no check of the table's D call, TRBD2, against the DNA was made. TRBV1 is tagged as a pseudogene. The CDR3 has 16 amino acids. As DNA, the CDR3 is TGCACCAGCAGCCAAGAGGTAGCGGGAAGGGTGAATGAGCAGTTCTTC. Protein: CTSSQEVAGRVNEQFF.

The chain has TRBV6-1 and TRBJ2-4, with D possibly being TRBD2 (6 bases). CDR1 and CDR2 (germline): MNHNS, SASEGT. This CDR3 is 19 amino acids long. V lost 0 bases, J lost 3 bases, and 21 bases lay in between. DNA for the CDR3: TGTGCCAGCAGTGAAGCGCTACGGACCGGGAGCGAAGGCAAAAACATTCAGTACTTC. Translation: CASSEALRTGSEGKNIQYF.

Written as DNA, the CDR3 is TGTGCCAGCAGCTCGACTCACAGGGGGAACTACAATGAGCAGTTCTTC. It encodes CASSSTHRGNYNEQFF. This chain connects TRBV13 to TRBJ2-1; 8 bases map to TRBD1. V shed 4 bases, J shed 3 bases, and the junction held 8 bases outside the gene matches. The CDR3 is made up of 16 amino acids. Germline CDR1 PRHDT, CDR2 FYEKMQ (reference sequence). The variable domain in full, completed from reference TRBV13 and TRBJ2-1, reads AAGVIQSPRHLIKEKRETATLKCYPIPRHDTVYWYQQGPGQDPQFLISFYEKMQSDKGSIPDRFSAQQFSDYHSELNMSSLELGDSALYFCASSSTHRGNYNEQFFGPGTRLTVL.

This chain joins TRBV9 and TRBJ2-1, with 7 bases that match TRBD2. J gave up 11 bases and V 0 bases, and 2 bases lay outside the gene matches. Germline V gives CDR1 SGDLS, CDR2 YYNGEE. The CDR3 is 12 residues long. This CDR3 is CASSVGLAQQFF. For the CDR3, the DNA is TGTGCCAGCAGCGTAGGACTAGCCCAGCAGTTCTTC.

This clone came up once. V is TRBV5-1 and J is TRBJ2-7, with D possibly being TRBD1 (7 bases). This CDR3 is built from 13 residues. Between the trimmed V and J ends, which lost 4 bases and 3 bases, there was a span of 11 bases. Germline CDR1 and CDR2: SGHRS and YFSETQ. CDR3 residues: CASSAGQSYEQYF. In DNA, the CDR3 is TGCGCCAGCAGCGCGGGACAGAGCTACGAGCAGTACTTC.

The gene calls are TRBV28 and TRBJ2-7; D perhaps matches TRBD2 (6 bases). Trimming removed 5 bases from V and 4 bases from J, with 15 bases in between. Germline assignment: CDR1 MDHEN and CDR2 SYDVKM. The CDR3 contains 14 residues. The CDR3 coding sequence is TGTGCCAGCAGTGGCCCAGGAGGGTCGTACGAGCAGTACTTC. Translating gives CASSGPGGSYEQYF.

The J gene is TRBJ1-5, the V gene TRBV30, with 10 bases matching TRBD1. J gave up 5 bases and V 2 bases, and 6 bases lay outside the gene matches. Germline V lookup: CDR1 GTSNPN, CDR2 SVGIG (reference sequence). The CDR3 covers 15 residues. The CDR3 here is CAWSQTGGFYQPQHF. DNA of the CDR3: TGTGCCTGGAGTCAGACAGGGGGCTTTTATCAGCCCCAGCATTTT.

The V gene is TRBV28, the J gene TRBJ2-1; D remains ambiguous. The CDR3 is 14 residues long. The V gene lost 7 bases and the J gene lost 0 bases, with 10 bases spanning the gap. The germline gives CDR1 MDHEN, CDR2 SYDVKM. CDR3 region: CASTPVSSYNEQFF. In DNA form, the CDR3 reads TGTGCCAGCACCCCAGTGAGCTCCTACAATGAGCAGTTCTTC.